Sequencing of this T cell receptor beta chain was carried out in a study of OX40 agonist ivuxolimab in advanced cancers. Study in general: Dosing consisted of intravenous ivuxolimab at 0.01 to 10 mg/kg every 2 weeks. Every patient in dose escalation had hepatocellular carcinoma, melanoma, renal cell or head and neck cancer. Therapy given before enrollment (anti-PD-1, anti-PD-L1 or anti-CTLA-4) was allowed, and over 35% had some.

The assay was immunoSEQ multiplex PCR, and TCRdb's table has in-frame clones only and misses some. The table shows about 36,000 clones, with about 88% occurring only once. The study, taken as a whole, reports: Relative to CD4+ cells, CD8+ T cells on average had more expanded clones.

Germline CDR1 and CDR2: SGHAT and FQNNGV. V was clipped by 5 bases and J by 1 base; unmatched bases: 10. This CDR3 comprises 16 residues. Concerning this clone itself: Its target is not known.

The chain carries TRBV11-2 and TRBJ1-2, with 7 bases lining up with TRBD1. This sample comprised CD4+ or CD8+ T cells sorted from blood, obtained in a trial of the OX40 agonist ivuxolimab. This clonotype was obtained from an adult with an advanced solid tumor such as melanoma, head and neck, liver or kidney cancer. The CDR3 protein is CASSPPRQGHNYGYTF. DNA of the CDR3: TGTGCCAGCAGCCCACCTAGACAGGGACATAACTATGGCTACACCTTC.